The 13 T cell receptor beta chains given below trace back to one sample, sequenced in a study of blood T cell repertoires in COVID-19. TCRdb's table, derived via immunoSEQ multiplex PCR, lists solely in-frame clones and lacks some. The sample carries about 170,000 clones, about 85% recorded once. Sequenced material: peripheral blood. The receptors were sampled from a woman older than 75 in a cohort sampled during active or convalescent COVID-19.

The V call is TRBV27, the J call TRBJ2-1; maybe TRBD1 (5 bases). There are 14 residues in the CDR3. The V gene's germline CDR1 is MNHEY and CDR2 SMNVEV (reference sequence). Trimming took 6 bases from V and 2 from J, leaving 11 bases between them. DNA for the CDR3: TGTGCCAGCAGAATCCAGACAGCCTACAATGAGCAGTTCTTC. Protein product: CASRIQTAYNEQFF.

The rearrangement joins TRBV5-1 to TRBJ1-5, with TRBD1 matching over 7 bases. CDR3 size: 15 residues. The junction had 4 bases not matched to a gene; V was cut back by 4 bases and J by 0 bases. CDR1 and CDR2 from the germline V gene are SGHRS and YFSETQ. Here the CDR3 reads CASSPQGYSNQPQHF. Here the CDR3 DNA reads TGCGCCAGCAGCCCACAGGGGTATAGCAATCAGCCCCAGCATTTT.

The rearrangement links TRBV14 to TRBJ2-5; no reliable D call. The germline CDR1 and CDR2 sequences are SGHDN and FVKESK. Trimming stripped 5 bases from V and 4 bases from J, with 11 bases between. The CDR3 is made up of 13 amino acids. Here the CDR3 reads CASSWFGTETQYF. The CDR3 bases are TGTGCCAGCAGCTGGTTCGGTACAGAGACCCAGTACTTC.

V usage is TRBV27 and J usage is TRBJ1-1, with a tentative D call TRBD1 (5 bases). Trimming removed 11 bases from V and 2 bases from J, with 15 bases in between. Germline V gives CDR1 MNHEY, CDR2 SMNVEV (reference sequence). The CDR3 contains 13 residues. The DNA of the CDR3 is TGTGCCTCCTACCCAGGGTTTAACACTGAAGCTTTCTTT. Amino acids: CASYPGFNTEAFF.

The chain carries TRBV10-3 and TRBJ2-5, with 8 bases fitting TRBD2. V was clipped by 5 bases and J by 1 base; unmatched bases: 3. CDR1 and CDR2 from the germline V gene are ENHRY and SYGVKD. The CDR3 sequence is 14 residues long. Here the CDR3 reads CAISSGSPQETQYF. The CDR3 DNA is TGTGCCATCAGTAGCGGGAGCCCCCAAGAGACCCAGTACTTC.

This clone was seen only once. This chain links TRBV5-4 with TRBJ2-2; 13 bases align to TRBD2. Germline V gives CDR1 SGHNT, CDR2 YYREEE (reference sequence). CDR3 size: 16 residues. Germline trimming cut 0 bases from V and 6 bases from J; bases unmatched to any gene: 2. Here the CDR3 reads CASSLVTSGGPGELFF. The CDR3 bases are TGTGCCAGCAGCTTGGTGACTAGCGGGGGGCCCGGGGAGCTGTTTTTT.

CDR3 DNA: TGTGCCTGGGATACAGGGGGCCGTGATCAGCCCCAGCATTTT. Translation gives CAWDTGGRDQPQHF. The chain uses TRBV30 and TRBJ1-5; 9 bases line up with TRBD1. Germline V gene data show CDR1 as GTSNPN and CDR2 as SVGIG (reference sequence). The junction had 7 bases not matched to a gene; V was cut back by 5 bases and J by 5 bases. CDR3 size: 14 residues.

The chain has TRBV6-6 and TRBJ1-6, with 7 bases matching TRBD1. There are 13 residues in the CDR3. Germline assignment: CDR1 MNHNY and CDR2 SVGAGI (reference sequence). The ends lost 10 bases at V and 5 bases at J; junction bases unmatched: 5. The CDR3 DNA is TGTGCCACGGAGGGACAGAATAATTCACCCCTCCACTTT. Its protein product is CATEGQNNSPLHF.

V usage is TRBV19 and J usage is TRBJ1-1, with TRBD1 as a possible D gene (5 bases). V was cut by 4 bases and J by 0 bases, with 15 bases left in between. Looked up from germline, CDR1 is LNHDA and CDR2 is SQIVND (reference sequence). This CDR3 is 16 amino acids long. As DNA, the CDR3 is TGTGCCAGTAGTACCTCCGGGACTCAAATGAACACTGAAGCTTTCTTT. Protein product: CASSTSGTQMNTEAFF.

The chain combines TRBV29-1 with TRBJ2-3; weak D call: TRBD2 (5 bases). CDR3 size: 17 residues. Germline CDR1 SQVTM, CDR2 ANQGSEA. V was trimmed by 4 bases and J by 0 bases, leaving 20 bases between them. The CDR3 sequence: CSVVWLGSGISTDTQYF. The CDR3 nucleotides are TGCAGCGTTGTATGGTTGGGGTCGGGAATAAGCACAGATACGCAGTATTTT.

The gene calls are TRBV4-1 and TRBJ2-1; D not certain. V was trimmed by 5 bases and J by 7 bases, leaving 9 bases between them. The CDR3 sequence is 12 residues long. Germline loops: CDR1 MGHRA, CDR2 YSYEKL. This CDR3 is CASSDIQNEQFF. Here the CDR3 DNA reads TGCGCCAGCAGCGATATACAGAATGAGCAGTTCTTC.

This sequence joins TRBV4-3 and TRBJ2-7; the D is unclear. V lost 1 base to trimming and J lost 0 bases, with 7 bases between them. Per the germline V gene, CDR1 is LGHNA and CDR2 is YSLEER. This CDR3 has 14 residues. The chain's CDR3 is CASSQASDSYEQYF. The CDR3 DNA is TGCGCCAGCAGCCAAGCGAGCGACTCCTACGAGCAGTACTTC.

V gene TRBV28 combines with J gene TRBJ1-4; 7 positions agree with TRBD1. CDR1 MDHEN and CDR2 SYDVKM come from the germline V gene. Unmatched junction bases numbered 9, after V lost 7 bases and J lost 4 bases. The CDR3 runs 15 residues. The CDR3, as DNA: TGTGCCAGCAATCCCAACAGGGGCTATAATGAAAAACTGTTTTTT. It codes for CASNPNRGYNEKLFF.